This TCR beta chain was sequenced during a study of naive and memory T cell subsets. Study results and caveats: Between naive and memory subsets, TCR abundance power law exponents differed.

By sample share, this clonotype is medium-sized (0.01 to 0.1%). Its antigen is not known. Cells stained for CD3, CD4, CD8, CD45RA and CD27 were sorted into four subsets. Trimming left V 5 bases short and J 8 bases short, with 13 bases between. CDR3 length: 13 amino acids. Germline CDR1 is SGHTA and CDR2 is FQGTGA. Two oligonucleotides, mixed equimolar, formed the beta constant-region primer covering TRBC1 and TRBC2. From the UMI-ligation and nested PCR reads, TCRdb called clonotypes with MiXCR, one entry per CDR3 protein. This sample has around 40,000 distinct CDR3 sequences, with about an eighth found just once.

The sequence was obtained from a human donor in good health. The chain uses TRBV7-3 and TRBJ2-1; D not certain. The sample taken for sequencing was effector memory CD4+ T cells from blood. This sample's subset: effector memory, CD45RA- CD27-. The DNA of the CDR3 is TGTGCCAGCAGCGCCGAATTGGCAGATGAGCAGTTCTTC. This codes for CASSAELADEQFF.